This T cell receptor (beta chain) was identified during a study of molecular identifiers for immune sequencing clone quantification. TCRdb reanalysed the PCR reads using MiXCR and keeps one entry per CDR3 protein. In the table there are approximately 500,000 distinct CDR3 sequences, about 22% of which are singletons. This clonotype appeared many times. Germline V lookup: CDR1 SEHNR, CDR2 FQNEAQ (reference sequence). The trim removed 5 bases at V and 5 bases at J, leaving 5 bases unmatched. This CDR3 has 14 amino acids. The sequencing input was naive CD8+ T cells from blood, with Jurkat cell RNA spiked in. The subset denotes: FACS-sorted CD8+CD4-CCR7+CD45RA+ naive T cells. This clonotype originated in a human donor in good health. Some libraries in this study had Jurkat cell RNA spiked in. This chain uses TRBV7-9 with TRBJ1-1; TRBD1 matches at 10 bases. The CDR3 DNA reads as TGTGCCAGCAGCAGCGGGACAGGGGTAACTGAAGCTTTCTTT. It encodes CASSSGTGVTEAFF.